This TCR beta chain was found in a study of neurological immune-mediated disorders. Study-level points and caveats: The absence of any CDR3 amino acid sequence shared by expanded clones across subjects suggests that repertoires were private in all groups.

5'RACE with 10-nucleotide random UMIs produced the cDNA. Every sequencing run returned over 200 million TCR-beta sequences, which were derived from 15-18 subjects. TCRdb used MiXCR to reprocess the 5' RACE reads, holding one entry per CDR3 protein. The profile shows approximately 50,000 distinct CDR3 sequences, about 9.4% of them singletons. From 2 million PBMCs stored at -80 C, the unsorted libraries were generated. This clonotype was counted many times. Antigen unknown. V shed 3 bases and J shed 6 bases, with 10 bases lying between them. This CDR3 comprises 12 residues. The germline V gene encodes CDR1 SGHRS and CDR2 YFSETQ.

The chain recombines TRBV5-1 with TRBJ2-7; the D is unclear. The TCR sequence derives from a man aged 65 to 85 with HTLV-1-associated myelopathy (HAM/TSP). The sequencing sample was made of PBMCs. CDR3 nucleotide sequence: TGCGCCAGCAGCTGGCTACCCGGCGAGCAGTACTTC. It encodes CASSWLPGEQYF.